These T cell receptor beta chains were read from a single sample in a study of blood T cell repertoires in COVID-19. TCRdb's table, derived via immunoSEQ multiplex PCR, lists solely in-frame clones and lacks some. The sample has more than 250,000 clones; 65% to 85% are singletons. The sequenced sample consisted of peripheral blood. These receptors were taken from a woman in her 50s with acute or convalescent COVID-19. Each CDR3 is given with its conserved first and last residue. Each record gives: D gene, V gene, J gene, clone size, CDR3 DNA, CDR3 protein. The D gene is left open where the match is weak. Size is omitted from some rows. Given values are once, few, many or a class for expanded clones.

>-|TRBV30|TRBJ1-2|-
TGTGCCTGGAGTGTACCAGGACACCATGGCTACACCTTC
CAWSVPGHHGYTF
>-|TRBV5-1|TRBJ1-2|-
TGCGCCAGCTGCTTGGCCGCGGGGGGGGCCTATGGCTACACCTTC
CASCLAAGGAYGYTF
>-|TRBV5-6|TRBJ1-3|-
TGTGCCAGCAGCTCTGACATTTTCTCTGGAAACACCATATATTTT
CASSSDIFSGNTIYF
>TRBD2|TRBV14|TRBJ2-1|-
TGTGCCAGCAGCCGCATGGGGGGGACTTACAACAATGAGCAGTTCTTC
CASSRMGGTYNNEQFF
>TRBD2|TRBV11-2|TRBJ2-7|-
TGTGCCAGCAGCGCAGGGACTAGCGGGATGTGGTACGAGCAGTACTTC
CASSAGTSGMWYEQYF
>-|TRBV15|TRBJ2-4|-
TGTGCCACCAGCAGAGGGGGGGATTCAGACAAAAACATTCAGTACTTC
CATSRGGDSDKNIQYF
>-|TRBV3-1/TRBV3-2|TRBJ1-3|-
TGTGCCAGCAGCCAAGAATTAGTCTCTGGAAACACCATATATTTT
CASSQELVSGNTIYF
>-|TRBV11-2|TRBJ1-3|-
TGTGCCAGCAGCCAGGGGCTACGGGGAAACACCATATATTTT
CASSQGLRGNTIYF
>-|TRBV5-1|TRBJ2-5|-
TGCGCCAGCAGCTCACAGGGTGGGGAGACCCAGTACTTC
CASSSQGGETQYF
>-|TRBV11-3|TRBJ2-1|-
TGTGCCAGCAGCTTAGGGCTGTACAATGAGCAGTTCTTC
CASSLGLYNEQFF
>-|TRBV5-4|TRBJ2-1|few
TGTGCCAGCAGCTTGGGGGGAGGGGGTTTCGACAATGAGCAGTTCTTC
CASSLGGGGFDNEQFF
>TRBD1|TRBV7-9|TRBJ1-2|-
TGTGCCAGCAGCTCCGGACAGGGGGACTATGGCTACACCTTC
CASSSGQGDYGYTF
>-|TRBV7-2|TRBJ1-5|-
TGTGCCAGCAGCTCCCAAAGGGAGCATCAGCCCCAGCATTTT
CASSSQREHQPQHF
>-|TRBV7-3|TRBJ2-5|-
TGTGCCAGCAGCCTACACGACGGGGAGACCCAGTACTTC
CASSLHDGETQYF
>TRBD1|TRBV29-1|TRBJ1-2|-
TGCAGCGTTCCGGGACAGGGAGGATACACCTTC
CSVPGQGGYTF
>TRBD2|TRBV7-2|TRBJ2-1|-
TGTGCCAGCAGCTTTCAGCGGGGGGGAAATGAGCAGTTCTTC
CASSFQRGGNEQFF
>TRBD2|TRBV11-3|TRBJ2-2|-
TGTGCCAGCAGCTTACTAGCGGGCTCCACCGGGGAGCTGTTTTTT
CASSLLAGSTGELFF
>TRBD1|TRBV30|TRBJ1-3|-
TGTGCCTGGGCGGAGATAGACAGGGTCTCTGGAAACACCATATATTTT
CAWAEIDRVSGNTIYF
>TRBD2|TRBV5-6|TRBJ2-3|-
TGTGCCAGCAGCTTGGCCGCACCGGGGGGGGCAGATACGCAGTATTTT
CASSLAAPGGADTQYF
>TRBD1|TRBV29-1|TRBJ2-7|-
TGCAGCGCTGACAGGGGGCCGGGGGAGCAGTACTTC
CSADRGPGEQYF
>-|TRBV24-1|TRBJ2-1|-
TGTGCCACCAGTGACAACTACAATGAGCAGTTCTTC
CATSDNYNEQFF
>-|TRBV25-1|TRBJ2-3|few
TGTGCCAGCAGTGACTATACAGATACGCAGTATTTT
CASSDYTDTQYF
>-|TRBV11-2|TRBJ1-2|once
TGTGCCAGCAGTTCCTCGAGGGCCCGGAACTATGGCTACACCTTC
CASSSSRARNYGYTF
>-|TRBV12-3/TRBV12-4|TRBJ1-2|-
TGTGCCAGCAGTTCAGGGAACTATGGCTACACCTTC
CASSSGNYGYTF
>-|TRBV10-3|TRBJ1-2|-
TGTGCCATCGCGAGGGAGCCCGATGGCTACACCTTC
CAIAREPDGYTF
>TRBD2|TRBV5-4|TRBJ2-4|-
TGTGCCAGCAGCCCTGGAGCGGCGGGGGGGCCCGAAAACATTCAGTACTTC
CASSPGAAGGPENIQYF
>-|TRBV12-3/TRBV12-4|TRBJ1-6|-
TGTGCCAGCAGTTCAGGGAATTCACCCCTCCACTTT
CASSSGNSPLHF
>TRBD1|TRBV24-1|TRBJ2-7|-
TGTGCCACCAGTGCCTCAGACAGGGCTTACGAGCAGTACTTC
CATSASDRAYEQYF
>-|TRBV10-3|TRBJ1-2|-
TGTGCCATCAGTGCGAAAACTGATAACTATGGCTACACCTTC
CAISAKTDNYGYTF
>-|TRBV5-5|TRBJ1-2|-
TGTGCCAGCAGCTTATCCCCGGGACAAGCTGGCTACACCTTC
CASSLSPGQAGYTF
>-|TRBV29-1|TRBJ1-2|-
TGCAGCGTTTACCCACCGAGTAGTCCCGGTTATGGCTACACCTTC
CSVYPPSSPGYGYTF
>TRBD1|TRBV3-1/TRBV3-2|TRBJ1-2|-
TGTGCCAGCAGCCAAGGAGGTAGGTCCGACAGGGGGACGGGGGGCTACACCTTC
CASSQGGRSDRGTGGYTF
>-|TRBV7-2|TRBJ1-4|-
TGTGCCAGCAGCTTAACAGGGCCGGGCGAAAAACTGTTTTTT
CASSLTGPGEKLFF
>TRBD1|TRBV9|TRBJ1-3|-
TGTGCCAGCAGCCCTACACCCGACAGGGGAAGGAACACCATATATTTT
CASSPTPDRGRNTIYF
>TRBD1|TRBV5-1|TRBJ2-3|-
TGCGCCAGCAGCGACGCCCGGGACAGTTACACAGATACGCAGTATTTT
CASSDARDSYTDTQYF
>TRBD1|TRBV7-9|TRBJ2-4|-
TGTGCCAGCAGCTTAGTCTCGGGACAGGGGGGGTTAGCCAAAAACATTCAGTACTTC
CASSLVSGQGGLAKNIQYF
>TRBD1|TRBV27|TRBJ2-7|-
TGTGCCAGCAGTCGACTACAGGGGGCTATCGACTACGAGCAGTACTTC
CASSRLQGAIDYEQYF
>-|TRBV2|TRBJ1-2|-
TGTGCCAGCAGCGAACAGGGTTCTAACTATGGCTACACCTTC
CASSEQGSNYGYTF
>-|TRBV3-1/TRBV3-2|TRBJ1-2|-
TGTGCCAGCAGCGACAACCTGGAGGGCGGGGGCTACACCTTC
CASSDNLEGGGYTF
>-|TRBV6-5|TRBJ2-1|-
TGTGCCAGCAGTTCGCCAGTGAATGAGCAGTTCTTC
CASSSPVNEQFF
>-|TRBV7-9|TRBJ2-2|-
TGTGCCAGCAGCTTATCCCAGGGGAACACCGGGGAGCTGTTTTTT
CASSLSQGNTGELFF
>-|TRBV21-1|TRBJ2-3|-
TGTGCCAGCAGCAAGATCAGCGGAGACACAGATACGCAGTATTTT
CASSKISGDTDTQYF
>-|TRBV7-2|TRBJ1-2|-
TGTGCCAGCAGCCTACTTAACTATGGCTACACCTTC
CASSLLNYGYTF
>TRBD1|TRBV5-8|TRBJ2-5|-
TGTGCCAGCAGCTCGAGACAGGGCGGCCAAGAGACCCAGTACTTC
CASSSRQGGQETQYF
>-|TRBV30|TRBJ1-5|-
TGTGCCTGGAGTGTACAGTATAGCAATCAGCCCCAGCATTTT
CAWSVQYSNQPQHF
>TRBD1|TRBV11-2|TRBJ1-6|-
TGTGCCAGCAGCTCCCCGGGACAGGGAGGTTCACCCCTCCACTTT
CASSSPGQGGSPLHF
>-|TRBV7-9|TRBJ1-5|-
TGTGCCAGCAGGTTACCGGGACTCAATCAGCCCCAGCATTTT
CASRLPGLNQPQHF